A selection of T cell receptor beta chains follows, all from one sample in a study of T cell changes during pregnancy in multiple sclerosis. Here immunoSEQ multiplex PCR was the method, and the copy in TCRdb shows in-frame clones only, minus some. The repertoire has approximately 48,000 clones, about nine tenths of them found once; the top ten carry approximately 3%. The sample was CD8+ T cells from peripheral blood mononuclear cells, taken before pregnancy. The receptor source for this set is a female donor with multiple sclerosis, enrolled in a pregnancy study. CDR3s include the opening cysteine and the closing phenylalanine or tryptophan. Each record gives: clone size, D gene, J gene, V gene, CDR3 protein, CDR3 DNA. The D gene is left open where the match is weak. Clone size is shown for a subset of rows, as once, few, many or a class of expanded clone.

- | TRBD1 | TRBJ1-1 | TRBV7-2 | CASSSGQGSVTRDEAFF | TGTGCCAGCAGCTCGGGACAGGGTTCTGTTACCCGTGATGAAGCTTTCTTT
- | - | TRBJ1-3 | TRBV5-4 | CASSFRGGPGNTIYF | TGTGCCAGCAGCTTTAGAGGAGGGCCTGGAAACACCATATATTTT
- | - | TRBJ1-1 | TRBV13 | CASSLDRNTEAFF | TGTGCCAGCAGCTTAGACAGGAACACTGAAGCTTTCTTT
- | TRBD1 | TRBJ1-1 | TRBV2 | CASTPSGTGGTEAFF | TGTGCCAGCACCCCCTCAGGGACAGGGGGCACTGAAGCTTTCTTT
- | - | TRBJ1-1 | TRBV18 | CASSSTDDRNTEAFF | TGTGCCAGCTCTTCCACCGACGACAGAAACACTGAAGCTTTCTTT
- | TRBD1 | TRBJ1-2 | TRBV6-4 | CASSDEGTGGLYGYTF | TGTGCCAGCAGTGACGAGGGGACAGGGGGCCTCTATGGCTACACCTTC
- | TRBD1 | TRBJ1-3 | TRBV4-3 | CASSQDAGTGFGNTIYF | TGCGCCAGCAGCCAAGACGCCGGGACAGGGTTTGGAAACACCATATATTTT
- | TRBD1 | TRBJ1-5 | TRBV7-6 | CASSSGTGRSNQPQHF | TGTGCCAGCAGCTCTGGGACAGGGAGGAGCAATCAGCCCCAGCATTTT
- | - | TRBJ1-6 | TRBV5-6 | CASSLGTGSLLHF | TGTGCCAGCAGCTTGGGAACCGGGAGTCTCCTCCACTTT
- | - | TRBJ1-5 | TRBV27 | CASSLWAADYSNQPQHF | TGTGCCAGCAGTTTATGGGCAGCCGACTATAGCAATCAGCCCCAGCATTTT
- | - | TRBJ2-7 | TRBV7-6 | CASSRGSEPYEQYF | TGTGCCAGCAGCCGTGGTAGCGAGCCCTACGAGCAGTACTTC
- | - | TRBJ2-7 | TRBV9 | CASSQQGHEQYF | TGTGCCAGCAGCCAACAGGGACACGAGCAGTACTTC
- | - | TRBJ2-7 | TRBV5-5 | CASSLSYSEQYF | TGTGCCAGCAGCTTGTCGTACTCCGAGCAGTACTTC
once | TRBD1 | TRBJ1-2 | TRBV7-3 | CASSLNRGVGYGYTF | TGTGCCAGCAGCTTAAACAGGGGGGTTGGATATGGCTACACCTTC
- | - | TRBJ1-1 | TRBV9 | CASSVAETGGWGAEPEAFF | TGTGCCAGCAGCGTAGCTGAAACGGGGGGTTGGGGGGCTGAGCCTGAAGCTTTCTTT